These 6 T cell receptor beta chains were sequenced from one sample in a study of blood T cell repertoires in COVID-19. Sequencing was performed with immunoSEQ multiplex PCR; in TCRdb, only in-frame clones are kept and a portion is missing. The table includes more than 200,000 clones, 88% detected once. The sample taken for sequencing was peripheral blood. Every receptor here comes from a man between 65 and 79 years old with acute or convalescent COVID-19.

The chain uses TRBV6-6 and TRBJ2-3; a possible D gene is TRBD1 (5 bases). Germline V lookup: CDR1 MNHNY, CDR2 SVGAGI (reference sequence). Trimming shortened V by 6 bases and J by 2 bases, and 12 bases separated the two germline ends. The CDR3 has 14 residues. The CDR3 coding sequence is TGTGCCAGCAGCCCCGACAGAAACACAGATACGCAGTATTTT. It yields the protein CASSPDRNTDTQYF.

V and J are TRBV3-1 (or the pseudogene TRBV3-2) and TRBJ2-5; tentatively, D is TRBD1 (6 bases). CDR1 LGHDT and CDR2 YNNKEL come from the germline V gene (reference sequence). CDR3 length: 16 amino acids. V was cut by 5 bases and J by 7 bases, with 23 bases left in between. In DNA form, the CDR3 reads TGTGCCAGCAGCGCGCCCGGGACAACGGCGACCGGGACCCAGTACTTC. As protein: CASSAPGTTATGTQYF.

The chain carries TRBV5-5 and TRBJ1-1, with TRBD1 as a possible D gene (5 bases). Germline loops: CDR1 SGHKS, CDR2 YYEKEE (reference sequence). The CDR3 spans 17 residues. Trimming took off 0 bases at V and 0 bases at J, with 15 bases between the two ends. Written as DNA, the CDR3 is TGTGCCAGCAGCTTGGCGCAGGGCCCGATCATGAACACTGAAGCTTTCTTT. This gives the protein CASSLAQGPIMNTEAFF.

The CDR3 loop reads CASSYGSTEGEKLFF. The CDR3 DNA reads TGTGCCAGCAGTTATGGTAGTACCGAGGGTGAAAAACTGTTTTTT. The V call is TRBV6-5, the J call TRBJ1-4; D unresolved. Germline loops: CDR1 MNHEY, CDR2 SVGAGI. The CDR3 runs 15 residues. Trimming took off 3 bases at V and 7 bases at J, with 15 bases between the two ends.

This chain joins TRBV5-1 and TRBJ2-5, with TRBD2 identical over 9 bases. Germline trimming cut 0 bases from V and 3 bases from J; bases unmatched to any gene: 6. Germline V gene sequence: CDR1 SGHRS, CDR2 YFSETQ. The CDR3 is made up of 16 amino acids. Written as DNA, the CDR3 is TGCGCCAGCAGCTTGGCCTTAGCGGGAGAGAAAGAGACCCAGTACTTC. Translating gives CASSLALAGEKETQYF. Drawing the rest from reference TRBV5-1 and TRBJ2-5, the complete variable domain is KAGVTQTPRYLIKTRGQQVTLSCSPISGHRSVSWYQQTPGQGLQFLFEYFSETQRNKGNFPGRFSGRQFSNSRSEMNVSTLELGDSALYLCASSLALAGEKETQYFGPGTRLLVL.

The chain employs TRBV18 and TRBJ2-7; possible D gene TRBD2, 6 bases. The CDR3 loop spans 15 amino acids. V lost 3 bases and J 5 bases, leaving 17 bases between the germline ends. Germline CDR1 KGHSH, CDR2 LQKENI. The CDR3 is CASSPPLAGSHEQYF. The DNA for the CDR3 is TGTGCCAGCTCACCCCCTCTTGCGGGATCTCACGAGCAGTACTTC. Complete variable domain (other parts from reference TRBV18 and TRBJ2-7): NAGVMQNPRHLVRRRGQEARLRCSPMKGHSHVYWYRQLPEEGLKFMVYLQKENIIDESGMPKERFSAEFPKEGPSILRIQQVVRGDSAAYFCASSPPLAGSHEQYFGPGTRLTVT.